The clone carrying this TCR beta chain is termed medium-sized (0.01 to 0.1%). Other nucleotide sequences from this sample produce the same CDR3. TCRdb keeps only in-frame clones here, not all; method: immunoSEQ multiplex PCR. Among fewer than 250,000 clones listed, approximately 84% were seen once. Trimming stripped 3 bases from V and 3 bases from J, with 16 bases between. The germline CDR1 and CDR2 sequences are SGHKS and YYEKEE (reference sequence). The length of the CDR3 is 15 residues. The data stem from a study of blood T cell repertoires in COVID-19. Study details: Specimens from acute and convalescent COVID-19 originated in the United States, Italy and Spain.

The TCR was taken from a woman aged 45-65 years with active or convalescent COVID-19. The J gene is TRBJ2-7, the V gene TRBV5-5; maybe TRBD2 (6 bases). The sequenced sample consisted of peripheral blood. CDR3 amino acids: CASSSPGARGYEQYF. CDR3 coding DNA: TGTGCCAGCAGCTCCCCGGGAGCTAGGGGCTACGAGCAGTACTTC.